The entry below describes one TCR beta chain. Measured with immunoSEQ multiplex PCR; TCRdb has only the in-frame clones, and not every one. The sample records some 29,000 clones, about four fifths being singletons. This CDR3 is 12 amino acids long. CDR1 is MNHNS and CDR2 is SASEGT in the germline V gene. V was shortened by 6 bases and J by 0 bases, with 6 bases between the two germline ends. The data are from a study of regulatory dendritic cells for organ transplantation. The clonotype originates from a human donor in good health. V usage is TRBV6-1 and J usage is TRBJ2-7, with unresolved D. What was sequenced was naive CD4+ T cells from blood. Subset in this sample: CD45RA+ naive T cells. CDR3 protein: CASSLNSYEQYF. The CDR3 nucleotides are TGTGCCAGCAGCTTAAACTCCTACGAGCAGTACTTC.